This TCR beta chain was profiled in a study of early T cells in non-severe SARS-CoV-2 infection (dated by TCRdb to the early 2020s). About the investigation overall: Because TCR sequencing was done on bulk RNA from unsorted whole blood, the alpha and beta chains could not be paired.

The CDR3, cysteine through phenylalanine, is 15 amino acids long. Left in the record is the CDR3 DNA by itself, 45 bases read in frame from the first base. V is reduced by 3 bases and J by 8 bases, leaving a spacing of 17 bases between them. Paper-wide results and their limitations: Matching against VDJdb was skewed toward anti-spike CD8 responses, likely underestimated virus-specific expansions, and missed private and CD4 specificities.

Library preparation employed 5' RACE. TCRdb shows the sequencer as NextSeq 500. Unique molecular identifiers were attached to individual cDNA molecules in the TCR library protocol so that sequencing error and PCR bias could be corrected. Sequencing covered both TCR alpha and beta chains, and within each sample the abundances of alpha and beta sequences were tightly co-correlated. The authors' pipeline ran thus. V gene, J gene and CDR3 annotation of TCR sequences was performed with Decombinator V4. TCRs were defined as expanded if a significant change between any two time points was detected under a Poisson model with p below 0.0001. TCR abundances were normalised to the total number of TCRs sequenced per sample and were expressed as counts per million. MAIT TCRs were defined by TRAV1-2 paired with TRAJ12, TRAJ20 or TRAJ33, and iNKT TCRs by TRAV10 paired with TRAJ18. VDJdb, accessed 1 November 2021, was searched for CMV, EBV and SARS-CoV-2 annotated TCRs, excluding TCRs annotated for multiple antigens. The public reads were run again by TCRdb, first through fastp at Q25 and then through MiXCR, and only productive beta chains were kept. CDR3 protein sequences are deduplicated, and each keeps its most common genes and DNA. The V and J calls were not made by the authors but by TCRdb's processing. This sample has tens of thousands of distinct CDR3 sequences in its table, and about 10% of those were observed once. Of the sample, under 4.5% falls within the top ten clones.

This clonotype was counted only a few times. It has no known antigen specificity. Base qualities are not at hand, and no much larger clone is one base apart. Set within a cohort of healthcare workers in London, UK, this nested case-control study involved weekly PCR testing of nasopharyngeal swabs along with blood sampling. Between 23 and 31 March 2020, the week of the UK lockdown, healthcare workers were enrolled and then followed up weekly for as long as 16 weeks. The rearranged chain carries TRBV12-3 or TRBV12-4 and TRBJ2-1; the D element might be TRBD1 or TRBD2, as each aligns at 5 bases. Specimen: whole blood, collected at baseline. The clonotype comes from an adult who was a healthcare worker with PCR-confirmed SARS-CoV-2 infection or an uninfected control (not recorded which). The CDR3 reads CASSFRAQRGDEQFF. The bases are TGTGCCAGCAGTTTTAGGGCCCAGAGGGGAGATGAGCAGTTCTTC.